These 7 T cell receptor beta chains came from one sample sequenced in a study of PD-L1 blockade in urothelial cancer. Time point indicated: pretreatment peripheral blood. TCRdb's table, derived via immunoSEQ multiplex PCR, lists solely in-frame clones and lacks some. The sample consists of approximately 70,000 clones, 65% to 85% of them appearing once. The sequencing here drew on PBMCs, taken around atezolizumab (anti-PD-L1) treatment. These receptor sequences come from a woman in her sixties or seventies with urothelial cancer.

This chain connects TRBV14 to TRBJ1-2, with D tentatively TRBD1 (6 bases). V shed 4 bases and J shed 3 bases, with 15 bases lying between them. The CDR3 contains 15 residues. Germline assignment: CDR1 SGHDN and CDR2 FVKESK. The CDR3, as DNA: TGTGCCAGCAGCCTAAGAGGAACAGGGCACTATGGCTACACCTTC. This codes for CASSLRGTGHYGYTF.

The genes are TRBV4-2 and TRBJ1-4; no reliable D call. This CDR3 is 15 amino acids long. V shed 1 base and J shed 0 bases, with 6 bases lying between them. From germline, CDR1 is LGHNA and CDR2 YNFKEQ. Written as DNA, the CDR3 is TGTGCCAGCAGCCAAGTTCTTACAACTAATGAAAAACTGTTTTTT. Translated: CASSQVLTTNEKLFF.

The gene calls are TRBV4-1 and TRBJ1-4; D may be TRBD1 (5 bases). The CDR3 runs to 17 residues. Germline V gene data show CDR1 as MGHRA and CDR2 as YSYEKL. V was cut by 3 bases and J by 8 bases, with 22 bases left in between. CDR3 amino acids: CASSHGRVGALGEKLFF. The CDR3 DNA reads as TGCGCCAGCAGCCACGGCAGGGTCGGAGCACTCGGGGAAAAACTGTTTTTT.

The CDR3 protein is CASSSRLAGDYEQYF. CDR3 nucleotide sequence: TGTGCCAGCAGCTCTCGACTAGCGGGGGACTACGAGCAGTACTTC. The chain carries TRBV7-9 and TRBJ2-7; 12 bases map to TRBD2. CDR1 and CDR2 (germline): SEHNR, FQNEAQ (reference sequence). Trimming removed 4 bases from V and 3 bases from J; junction bases left unmatched: 4. This CDR3 is 15 amino acids long.

This clone has more than one count but fewer than ten. The rearrangement links TRBV5-6 to TRBJ2-2, with 10 bases identical to TRBD2. The CDR3 is 19 amino acids. V lost 4 bases, J lost 0 bases, and 12 bases stayed unmatched. Germline V gene sequence: CDR1 SGHDT, CDR2 YYEEEE. The CDR3 region is CASSEPTSGLFANTGELFF. The DNA of the CDR3 is TGTGCCAGCAGCGAGCCGACTAGCGGGCTCTTCGCGAACACCGGGGAGCTGTTTTTT.

The V call is TRBV19, the J call TRBJ2-4; tentatively, D is TRBD1 (6 bases). This CDR3 contains 17 residues. Germline loops: CDR1 LNHDA, CDR2 SQIVND (reference sequence). The germline V and J ends were trimmed by 5 bases and 1 base, with 18 bases remaining between them. Written as DNA, the CDR3 is TGTGCCAGTAGTGTGGGGGCCCTAAGAGCCGCCAAAAACATTCAGTACTTC. Translation gives CASSVGALRAAKNIQYF.

J is TRBJ2-2 and V is TRBV5-1, with D tentatively TRBD1 (6 bases). With 3 bases removed from V and 0 bases from J, the gap between germline ends came to 12 bases. CDR1 is SGHRS, CDR2 YFSETQ, per germline. This CDR3 region has 16 residues. The CDR3: CASSYTWTANTGELFF. The DNA of the CDR3 is TGCGCCAGCAGCTACACCTGGACAGCGAACACCGGGGAGCTGTTTTTT.